The TCR beta chain described here comes from a study of breast tumors, draining lymph nodes, adjacent tissues. The CDR3 has 12 amino acids. Germline CDR1 reads SGHAT; CDR2 reads FQNNGV. Trimming removed 5 bases from V and 4 bases from J, with 7 bases in between. MiXCR, run by TCRdb on the multiplex PCR reads, gives a single entry per CDR3 protein. The sample includes tens of thousands of distinct CDR3 sequences, under 80% of them seen just once. Remarks on this clonotype: Its target is unknown.

Study findings and constraints: Compared with basal-like, luminal-like tumors shared significantly more repertoire with nontumor tissue. Compared with lymph nodes, tumors were less diverse; compared with nontumor tissue, more.

The chain has TRBV11-2 and TRBJ2-3; D is unresolved. The origin of this receptor is a female donor with breast cancer. Some clones in this sample may be carry-over from other donors' samples. Sequencing was done on a sample of breast tumor tissue. The CDR3 bases are TGTGCCAGCAGCCGTAGTGCAGATACGCAGTATTTT. Translated, it gives CASSRSADTQYF.